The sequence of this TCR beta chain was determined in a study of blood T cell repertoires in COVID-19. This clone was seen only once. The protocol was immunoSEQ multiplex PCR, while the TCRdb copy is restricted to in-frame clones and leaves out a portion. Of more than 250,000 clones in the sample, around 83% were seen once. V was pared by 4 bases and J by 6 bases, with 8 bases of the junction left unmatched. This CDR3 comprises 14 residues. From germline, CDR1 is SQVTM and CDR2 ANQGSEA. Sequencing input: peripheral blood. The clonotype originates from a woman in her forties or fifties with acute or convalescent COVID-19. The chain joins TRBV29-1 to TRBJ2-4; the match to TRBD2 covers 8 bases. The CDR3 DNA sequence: TGCAGCGTTGCTGAGGACGGGGGGGCAAACATTCAGTACTTC. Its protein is CSVAEDGGANIQYF.